This TCR beta chain was sequenced during a study of T cells in Graves' hyperthyroidism and ophthalmopathy. Study-wide results and caveats: Ophthalmopathy got predicted by the model a median around 6.8 months before its onset.

This clonotype was seen more than once but under ten times. Its antigen is currently unknown. The CDR3 has 15 amino acids. The ends lost 4 bases at V and 0 bases at J; junction bases unmatched: 3. Germline CDR1 LGHDT, CDR2 YNNKEL (reference sequence). Amplification of TCR beta CDR3 regions was performed using RNA transcripts as template. Using the HTBI primer set, a first-round RT-PCR was run on the TCR CDR3. One entry per CDR3 protein results from TCRdb running MiXCR on the multiplex PCR reads. The profile covers about 720,000 distinct CDR3 sequences, with around 20% appearing a single time and approximately 15% taken by the ten largest. The study excluded patients with uncontrolled infection, other autoimmune disease, pregnancy or lactation.

The sequencing input was blood. The V call is TRBV3-1, the J call TRBJ1-5, with 7 nucleotides matching TRBD1. The sequence derives from a woman aged 50 to 65 with Graves' hyperthyroidism that later progressed to Graves' ophthalmopathy. CDR3 in amino acids: CASSPTGHSNQPQHF. Written as DNA, the CDR3 is TGTGCCAGCAGCCCGACAGGGCATAGCAATCAGCCCCAGCATTTT.